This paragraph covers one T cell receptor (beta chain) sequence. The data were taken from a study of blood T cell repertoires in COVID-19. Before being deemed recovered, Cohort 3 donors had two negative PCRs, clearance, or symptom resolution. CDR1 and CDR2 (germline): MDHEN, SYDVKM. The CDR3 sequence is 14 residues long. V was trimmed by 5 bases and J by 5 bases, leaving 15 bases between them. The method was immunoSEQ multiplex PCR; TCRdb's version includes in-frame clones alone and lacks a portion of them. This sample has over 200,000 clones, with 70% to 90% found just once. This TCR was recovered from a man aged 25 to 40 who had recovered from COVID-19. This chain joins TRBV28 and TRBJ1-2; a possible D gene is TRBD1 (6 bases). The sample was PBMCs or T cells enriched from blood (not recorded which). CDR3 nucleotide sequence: TGTGCCAGCAGTCCTGGACAGATCAAGTATGGCTACACCTTC. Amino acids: CASSPGQIKYGYTF.